The clone carrying this T cell receptor (beta chain) has a single count. Its specificity is unknown. The sample belongs to a study of T cell responses to AZD1222 COVID-19 vaccine. Across the study: Whether given at about 4 or about 12 weeks, second doses were pooled.

The V end lost 3 bases, the J end lost 10 bases, and 21 bases lay between the germline ends. Germline CDR1 and CDR2: KGHSH and LQKENI. The CDR3 is 16 amino acids. TCRdb's copy holds only in-frame clones and misses some; the assay was immunoSEQ multiplex PCR. The table shows 150,000 or so clones, with 90% occurring only once. Study-wide points: Clonal diversity was possibly underestimated, and white British individuals and females predominated among donors. Samples come after the peak T cell response, not at day 14.

Specimen: peripheral blood, collected on day 0 of AZD1222 vaccination. The TCR sequence derives from an adult in good health. The chain carries TRBV18 and TRBJ1-4; TRBD1 might be the D (5 bases). The CDR3 loop reads CASSPPSLQGFGKLFF. CDR3 DNA sequence: TGTGCCAGCTCACCTCCTTCCCTGCAGGGCTTCGGAAAACTGTTTTTT.